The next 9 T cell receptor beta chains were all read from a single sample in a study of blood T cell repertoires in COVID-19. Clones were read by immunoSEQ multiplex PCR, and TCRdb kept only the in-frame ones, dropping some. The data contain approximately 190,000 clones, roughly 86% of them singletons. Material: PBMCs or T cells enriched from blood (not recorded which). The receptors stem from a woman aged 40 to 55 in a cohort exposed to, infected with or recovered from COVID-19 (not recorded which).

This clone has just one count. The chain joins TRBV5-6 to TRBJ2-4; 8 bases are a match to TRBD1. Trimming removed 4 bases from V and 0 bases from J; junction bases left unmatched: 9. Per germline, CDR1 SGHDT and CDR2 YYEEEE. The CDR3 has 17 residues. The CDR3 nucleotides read TGTGCCAGCAGCGCACCCGGACAGGGACTAGCCAAAAACATTCAGTACTTC. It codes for CASSAPGQGLAKNIQYF.

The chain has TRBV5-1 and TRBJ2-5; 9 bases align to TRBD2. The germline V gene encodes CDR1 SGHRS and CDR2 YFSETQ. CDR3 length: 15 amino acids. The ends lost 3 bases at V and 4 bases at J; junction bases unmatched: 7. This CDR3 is CASSSPRGGGETQYF. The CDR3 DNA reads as TGCGCCAGCAGCTCACCGCGGGGGGGCGGAGAGACCCAGTACTTC.

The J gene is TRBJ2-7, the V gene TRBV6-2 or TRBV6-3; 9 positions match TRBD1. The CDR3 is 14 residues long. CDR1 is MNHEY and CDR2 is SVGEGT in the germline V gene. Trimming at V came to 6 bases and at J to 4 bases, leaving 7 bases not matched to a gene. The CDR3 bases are TGTGCCAGCAGCATCGGGACAGGGAGGTACGAGCAGTACTTC. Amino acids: CASSIGTGRYEQYF.

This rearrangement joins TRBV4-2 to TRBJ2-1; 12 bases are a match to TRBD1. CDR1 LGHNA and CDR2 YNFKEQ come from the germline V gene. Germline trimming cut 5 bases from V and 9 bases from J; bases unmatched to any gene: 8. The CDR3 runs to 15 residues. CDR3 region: CASSVGTGGQSEQFF. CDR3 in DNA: TGTGCCAGCAGCGTCGGGACAGGGGGCCAAAGTGAGCAGTTCTTC.

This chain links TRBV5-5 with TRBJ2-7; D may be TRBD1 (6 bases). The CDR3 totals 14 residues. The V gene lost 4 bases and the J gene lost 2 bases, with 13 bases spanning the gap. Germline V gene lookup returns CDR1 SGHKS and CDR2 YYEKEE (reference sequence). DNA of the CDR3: TGTGCCAGCAGCATACAGGGTTGGACCTACGAGCAGTACTTC. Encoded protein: CASSIQGWTYEQYF.

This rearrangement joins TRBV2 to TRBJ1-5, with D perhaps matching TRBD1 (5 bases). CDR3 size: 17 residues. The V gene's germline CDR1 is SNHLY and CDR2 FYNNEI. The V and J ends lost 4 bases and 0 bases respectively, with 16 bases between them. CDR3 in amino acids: CASSAQGPENSNQPQHF. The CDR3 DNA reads TGTGCCAGCAGTGCCCAGGGTCCAGAGAATAGCAATCAGCCCCAGCATTTT.

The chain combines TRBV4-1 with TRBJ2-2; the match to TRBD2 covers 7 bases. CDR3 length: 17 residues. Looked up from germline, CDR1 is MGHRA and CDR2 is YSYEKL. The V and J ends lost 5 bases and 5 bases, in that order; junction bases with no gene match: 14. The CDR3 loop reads CASSSYVTGGGTGELFF. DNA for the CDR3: TGCGCCAGCAGCTCGTACGTGACGGGGGGAGGGACCGGGGAGCTGTTTTTT.

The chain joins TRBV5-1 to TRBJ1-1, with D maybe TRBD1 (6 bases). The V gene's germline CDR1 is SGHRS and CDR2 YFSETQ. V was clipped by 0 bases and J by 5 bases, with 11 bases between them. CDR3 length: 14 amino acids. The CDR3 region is CASSLEGGNTEAFF. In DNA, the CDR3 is TGCGCCAGCAGCTTGGAGGGGGGGAATACTGAAGCTTTCTTT.

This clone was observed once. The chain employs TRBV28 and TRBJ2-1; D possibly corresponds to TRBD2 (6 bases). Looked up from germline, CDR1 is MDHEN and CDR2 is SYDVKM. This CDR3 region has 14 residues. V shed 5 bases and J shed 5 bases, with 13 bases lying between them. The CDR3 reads CASSNLRENNEQFF. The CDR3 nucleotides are TGTGCCAGCAGTAACCTACGGGAGAACAATGAGCAGTTCTTC.